This T cell receptor (beta chain) was documented in a study of blood T cell repertoires in COVID-19. Across the study: Acute and convalescent COVID-19 specimens originated in the United States, Italy and Spain. Sample material is recorded as cDNA or gDNA derived from T cells, B-cell-depleted T cells, or PBMCs.

Trimming took off 0 bases at V and 9 bases at J, with 15 bases between the two ends. Germline CDR1 and CDR2: SGHRS and YFSETQ. The CDR3 totals 14 residues. In the study's own analysis: Researchers report that nucleated cell counts were estimated from reference gene primer amplification. Assay used: immunoSEQ multiplex PCR; TCRdb lists only in-frame clones, some missing. The V and J calls and clone size were taken over from that table, and D and trimming were inferred from the DNA. The sample lists roughly 49,000 clones; about four fifths were seen once. The sequencing sample was made of peripheral blood. V is TRBV5-1 and J is TRBJ1-2; D possibly corresponds to TRBD1 (5 bases). The source of this sequence is a man in his fifties or sixties with acute or convalescent COVID-19. The CDR3: CASSLAPGPPCYTF. The CDR3 region has the DNA TGCGCCAGCAGCTTGGCCCCAGGGCCCCCGTGCTACACCTTC.